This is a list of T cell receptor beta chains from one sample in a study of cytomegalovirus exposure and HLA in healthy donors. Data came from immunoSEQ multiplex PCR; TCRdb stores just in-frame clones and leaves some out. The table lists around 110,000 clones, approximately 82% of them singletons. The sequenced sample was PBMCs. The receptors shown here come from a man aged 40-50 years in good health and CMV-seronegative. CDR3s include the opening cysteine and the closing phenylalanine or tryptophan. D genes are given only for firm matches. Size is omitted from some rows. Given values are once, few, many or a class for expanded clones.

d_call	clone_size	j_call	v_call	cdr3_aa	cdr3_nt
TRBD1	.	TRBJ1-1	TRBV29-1	CSVGDRRNTEAFF	TGCAGCGTCGGGGACAGAAGGAACACTGAAGCTTTCTTT
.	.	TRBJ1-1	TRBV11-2	CASSYIPNTEAFF	TGTGCCAGCAGCTATATTCCGAACACTGAAGCTTTCTTT
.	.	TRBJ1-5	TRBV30	CAWPGNQPQHF	TGTGCCTGGCCAGGGAATCAGCCCCAGCATTTT
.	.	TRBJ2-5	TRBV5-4	CASSVRYQETQYF	TGTGCCAGCAGCGTCCGTTACCAAGAGACCCAGTACTTC
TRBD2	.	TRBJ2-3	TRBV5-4	CASIFSGGAQDTQYF	TGTGCCAGCATATTTAGCGGGGGGGCTCAAGATACGCAGTATTTT
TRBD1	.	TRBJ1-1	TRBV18	CASSPLDRGTEAFF	TGTGCCAGCTCACCACTTGACAGGGGAACTGAAGCTTTCTTT
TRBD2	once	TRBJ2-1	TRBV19	CASSAGTSGANEQFF	TGTGCCAGTAGTGCAGGGACTAGCGGGGCCAATGAGCAGTTCTTC
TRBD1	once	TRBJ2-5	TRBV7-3	CASSFAGGTQYF	TGTGCCAGCAGTTTTGCAGGGGGGACCCAGTACTTC
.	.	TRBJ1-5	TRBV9	CASSRGGNQPQHF	TGTGCCAGCAGCAGGGGTGGGAATCAGCCCCAGCATTTT
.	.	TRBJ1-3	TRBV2	CASSVTRVSGNTIYF	TGTGCCAGCAGTGTAACGCGAGTCTCTGGAAACACCATATATTTT
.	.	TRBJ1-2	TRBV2	CASSARRGAEGYTF	TGTGCCAGCAGTGCTCGGCGAGGAGCTGAGGGCTACACCTTC
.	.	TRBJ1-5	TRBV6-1	CASSTRGMNQPQHF	TGTGCCAGCAGTACCCGGGGGATGAATCAGCCCCAGCATTTT
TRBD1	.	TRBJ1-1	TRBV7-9	CASSLGQSNTEAFF	TGTGCCAGCAGCTTGGGACAGTCAAACACTGAAGCTTTCTTT
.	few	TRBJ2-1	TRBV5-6	CASSYRGGSYNEQFF	TGTGCCAGCAGCTACAGGGGAGGCTCCTACAATGAGCAGTTCTTC
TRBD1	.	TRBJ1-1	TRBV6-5	CASTKGTGGTEAFF	TGTGCCAGCACTAAGGGCACAGGGGGTACTGAAGCTTTCTTT
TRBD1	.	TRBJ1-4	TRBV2	CASRDWTGREEKLFF	TGTGCCAGCAGAGACTGGACAGGGAGGGAAGAAAAACTGTTTTTT
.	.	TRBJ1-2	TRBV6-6	CASSNMGVEGYTF	TGTGCCAGCAGTAATATGGGAGTCGAAGGCTACACCTTC
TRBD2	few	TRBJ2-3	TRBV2	CASRDGTSGGARTDTQYF	TGTGCCAGTCGAGATGGGACTAGCGGGGGGGCCCGCACAGATACGCAGTATTTT
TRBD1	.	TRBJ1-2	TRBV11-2	CASSLVRDRSIYGYTF	TGTGCCAGCAGCTTGGTCCGGGACAGGTCCATCTATGGCTACACCTTC
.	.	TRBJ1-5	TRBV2	CASKADSNSNQPQHF	TGTGCCAGCAAAGCCGACAGTAATAGCAATCAGCCCCAGCATTTT
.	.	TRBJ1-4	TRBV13	CASSLSSGRWKEKLFF	TGTGCCAGCAGCTTATCGTCGGGGAGGTGGAAGGAAAAACTGTTTTTT
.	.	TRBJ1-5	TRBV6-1	CASSGRQGRNQPQHF	TGTGCCAGCAGTGGACGACAAGGTCGCAATCAGCCCCAGCATTTT
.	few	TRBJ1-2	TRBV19	CASSIGELGNYGYTF	TGTGCCAGTAGTATCGGGGAATTGGGTAACTATGGCTACACCTTC
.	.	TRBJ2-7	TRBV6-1	CASTLQVGWSYEQYF	TGTGCCAGCACATTGCAGGTCGGTTGGTCCTACGAGCAGTACTTC
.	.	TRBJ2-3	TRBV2	CASRAEGRADTQYF	TGTGCCAGCAGGGCGGAGGGTCGGGCAGATACGCAGTATTTT
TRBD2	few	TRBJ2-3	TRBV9	CASSVVGGSTDTQYF	TGTGCCAGCAGCGTAGTCGGGGGGAGCACAGATACGCAGTATTTT
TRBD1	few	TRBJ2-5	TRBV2	CASRGDRGTQETQYF	TGTGCCAGCAGGGGGGACAGGGGGACTCAAGAGACCCAGTACTTC
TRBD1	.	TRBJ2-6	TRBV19	CAGAPGGSGANVLTF	TGTGCCGGGGCCCCAGGGGGCTCTGGGGCCAACGTCCTGACTTTC
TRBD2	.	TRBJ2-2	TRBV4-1	CASSQGELAGTGELFF	TGCGCCAGCAGCCAAGGGGAACTAGCGGGAACCGGGGAGCTGTTTTTT